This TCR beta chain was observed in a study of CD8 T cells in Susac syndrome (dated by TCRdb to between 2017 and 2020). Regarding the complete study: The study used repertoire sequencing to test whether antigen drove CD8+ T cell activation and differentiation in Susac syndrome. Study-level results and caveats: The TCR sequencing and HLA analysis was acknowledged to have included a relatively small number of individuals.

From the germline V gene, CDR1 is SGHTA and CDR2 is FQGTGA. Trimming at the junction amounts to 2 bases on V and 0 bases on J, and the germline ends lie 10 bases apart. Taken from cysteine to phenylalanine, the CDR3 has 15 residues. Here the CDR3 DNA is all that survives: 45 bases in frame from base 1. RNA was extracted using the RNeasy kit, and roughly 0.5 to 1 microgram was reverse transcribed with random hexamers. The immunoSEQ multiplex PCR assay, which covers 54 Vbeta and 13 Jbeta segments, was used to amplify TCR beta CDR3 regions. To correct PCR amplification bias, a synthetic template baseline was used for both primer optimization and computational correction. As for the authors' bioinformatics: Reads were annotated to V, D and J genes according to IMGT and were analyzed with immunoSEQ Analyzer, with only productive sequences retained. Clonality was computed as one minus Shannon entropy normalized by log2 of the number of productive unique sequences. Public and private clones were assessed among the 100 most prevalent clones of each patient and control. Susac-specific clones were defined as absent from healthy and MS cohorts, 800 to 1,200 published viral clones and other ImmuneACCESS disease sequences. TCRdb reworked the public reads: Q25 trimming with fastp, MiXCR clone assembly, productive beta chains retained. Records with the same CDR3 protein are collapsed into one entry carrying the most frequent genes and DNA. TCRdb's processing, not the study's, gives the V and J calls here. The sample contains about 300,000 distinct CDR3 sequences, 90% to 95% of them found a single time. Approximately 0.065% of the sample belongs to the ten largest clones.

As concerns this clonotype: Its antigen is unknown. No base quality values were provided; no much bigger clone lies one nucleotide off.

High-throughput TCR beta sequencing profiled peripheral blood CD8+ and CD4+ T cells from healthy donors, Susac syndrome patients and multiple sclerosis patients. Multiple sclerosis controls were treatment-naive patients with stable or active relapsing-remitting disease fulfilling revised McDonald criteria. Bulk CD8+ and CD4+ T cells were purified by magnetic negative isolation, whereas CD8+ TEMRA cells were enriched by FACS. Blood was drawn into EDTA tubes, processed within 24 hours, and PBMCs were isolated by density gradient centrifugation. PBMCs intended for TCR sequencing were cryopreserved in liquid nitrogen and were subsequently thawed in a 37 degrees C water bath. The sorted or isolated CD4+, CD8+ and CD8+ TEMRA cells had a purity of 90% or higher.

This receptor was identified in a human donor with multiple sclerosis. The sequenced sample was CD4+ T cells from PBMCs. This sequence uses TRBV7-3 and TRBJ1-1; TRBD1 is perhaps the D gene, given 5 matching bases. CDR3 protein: CASSLGGHMNTEAFF. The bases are TGTGCCAGCAGCTTAGGAGGACATATGAACACTGAAGCTTTCTTT.